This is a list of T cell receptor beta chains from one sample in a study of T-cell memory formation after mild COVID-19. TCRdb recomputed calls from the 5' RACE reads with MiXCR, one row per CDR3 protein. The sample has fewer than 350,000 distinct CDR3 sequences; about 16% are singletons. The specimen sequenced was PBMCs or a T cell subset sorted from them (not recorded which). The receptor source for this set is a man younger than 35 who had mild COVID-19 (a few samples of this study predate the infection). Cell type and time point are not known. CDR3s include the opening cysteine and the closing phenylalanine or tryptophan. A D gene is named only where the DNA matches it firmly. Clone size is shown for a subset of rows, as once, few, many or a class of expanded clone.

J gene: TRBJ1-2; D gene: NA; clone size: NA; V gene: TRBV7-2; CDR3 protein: CASSPLGLTGGGYTF; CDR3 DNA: TGTGCCAGCAGCCCCCTAGGTCTTACGGGTGGAGGCTACACCTTC
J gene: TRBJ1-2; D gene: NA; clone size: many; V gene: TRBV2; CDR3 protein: CATSYGGYDTF; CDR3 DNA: TGTGCCACCTCATACGGGGGGTATGACACCTTC
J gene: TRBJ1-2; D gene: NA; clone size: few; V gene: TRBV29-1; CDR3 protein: CSVRTANYGYTF; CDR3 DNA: TGCAGCGTTCGGACAGCGAACTATGGCTACACCTTC
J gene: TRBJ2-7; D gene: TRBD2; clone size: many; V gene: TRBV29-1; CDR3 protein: CSVGDYYEQYF; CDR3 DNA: TGCAGCGTTGGGGACTACTACGAGCAGTACTTC
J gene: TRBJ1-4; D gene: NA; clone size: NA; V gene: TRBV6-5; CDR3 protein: CAGRTGWGNNEKLFF; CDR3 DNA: TGTGCCGGCAGAACAGGGTGGGGGAATAATGAAAAACTGTTTTTT
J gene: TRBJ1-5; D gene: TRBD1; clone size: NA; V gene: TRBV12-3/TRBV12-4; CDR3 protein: CASSSTGTHQPQHF; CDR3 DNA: TGTGCCAGCAGTTCGACAGGGACCCATCAGCCCCAGCATTTT
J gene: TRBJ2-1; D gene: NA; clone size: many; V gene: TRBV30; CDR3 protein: CAWSVRGPEQFF; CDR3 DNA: TGTGCCTGGAGTGTACGAGGACCGGAGCAGTTCTTC
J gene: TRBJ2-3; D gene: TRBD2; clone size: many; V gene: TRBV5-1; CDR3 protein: CASTPTPGGADTQYF; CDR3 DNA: TGCGCCAGCACCCCAACGCCGGGGGGTGCAGATACGCAGTATTTT
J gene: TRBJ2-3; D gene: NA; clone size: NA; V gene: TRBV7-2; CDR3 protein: CASEADTQYF; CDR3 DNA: TGTGCCAGCGAGGCAGATACGCAGTATTTT
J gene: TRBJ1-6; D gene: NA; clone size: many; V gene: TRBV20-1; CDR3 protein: CSAVDSASPLHF; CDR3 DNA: TGCAGTGCCGTAGACAGTGCTTCACCCCTCCACTTT
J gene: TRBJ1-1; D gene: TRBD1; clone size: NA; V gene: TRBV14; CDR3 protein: CASSPIQGAGAFF; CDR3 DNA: TGTGCCAGCAGCCCGATACAGGGGGCGGGAGCTTTCTTT
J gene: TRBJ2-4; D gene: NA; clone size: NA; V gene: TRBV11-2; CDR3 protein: CASSAGSTKNIQYF; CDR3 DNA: TGTGCCAGCAGCGCAGGCTCAACCAAAAACATTCAGTACTTC
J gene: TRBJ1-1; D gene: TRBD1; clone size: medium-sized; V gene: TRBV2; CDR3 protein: CASSLRQGNTEAFF; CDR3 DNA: TGTGCCAGCAGTCTCAGACAGGGAAACACTGAAGCTTTCTTT
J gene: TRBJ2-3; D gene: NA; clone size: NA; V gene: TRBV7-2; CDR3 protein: CASSTSRADTQYF; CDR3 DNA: TGTGCCAGCAGCACTAGCAGGGCAGATACGCAGTATTTT
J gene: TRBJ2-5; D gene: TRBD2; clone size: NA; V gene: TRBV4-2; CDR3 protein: CASRSGTNSFRETQYF; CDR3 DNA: TGTGCCAGCAGGAGTGGGACTAACAGCTTTAGGGAGACCCAGTACTTC
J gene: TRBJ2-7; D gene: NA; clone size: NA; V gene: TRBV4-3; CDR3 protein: CASSPSGGRYLGEQYF; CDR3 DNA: TGCGCCAGCAGCCCCTCGGGGGGCCGATACTTGGGTGAGCAGTACTTC
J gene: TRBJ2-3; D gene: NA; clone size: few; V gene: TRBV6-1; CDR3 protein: CASSGLLGDTQYF; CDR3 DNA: TGTGCCAGCAGCGGACTTCTCGGGGATACGCAGTATTTT
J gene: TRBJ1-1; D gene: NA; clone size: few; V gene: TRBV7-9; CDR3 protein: CASSRLGRQNTEAFF; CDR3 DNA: TGTGCCAGCAGCAGATTGGGACGGCAGAACACTGAAGCTTTCTTT
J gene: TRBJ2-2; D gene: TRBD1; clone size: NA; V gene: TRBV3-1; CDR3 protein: CASSPLDRDTGELFF; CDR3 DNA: TGTGCCAGCAGCCCCTTAGACAGGGACACCGGGGAGCTGTTTTTT
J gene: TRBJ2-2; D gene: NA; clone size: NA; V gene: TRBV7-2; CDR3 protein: CASRAYREAGELFF; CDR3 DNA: TGTGCCAGCAGGGCCTACAGGGAAGCCGGGGAGCTGTTTTTT
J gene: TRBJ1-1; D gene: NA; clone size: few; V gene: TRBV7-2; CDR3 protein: CASSLTPPGRTEAFF; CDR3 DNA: TGTGCCAGCAGCCTCACACCACCAGGGAGGACTGAAGCTTTCTTT
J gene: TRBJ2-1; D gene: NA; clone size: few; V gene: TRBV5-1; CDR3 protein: CASSLESPGPYNEQFF; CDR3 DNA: TGCGCCAGCAGCTTGGAGTCCCCGGGCCCCTACAATGAGCAGTTCTTC
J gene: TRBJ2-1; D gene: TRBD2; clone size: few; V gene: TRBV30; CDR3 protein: CAWTGLAGVLYNEQFF; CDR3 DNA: TGTGCCTGGACGGGACTAGCGGGGGTACTCTACAATGAGCAGTTCTTC
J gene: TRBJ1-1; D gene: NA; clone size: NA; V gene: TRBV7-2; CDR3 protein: CASSLMSFF; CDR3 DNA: TGTGCCAGCAGCTTAATGTCTTTCTTT
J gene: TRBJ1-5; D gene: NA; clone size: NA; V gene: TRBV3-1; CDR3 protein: CASSHGWSGGHQPQHF; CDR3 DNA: TGTGCCAGCAGCCACGGATGGTCGGGGGGACATCAGCCCCAGCATTTT
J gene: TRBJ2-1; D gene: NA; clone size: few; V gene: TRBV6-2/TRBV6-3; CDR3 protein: CAGSPGNNEQFF; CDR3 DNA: TGTGCCGGAAGCCCTGGGAACAATGAGCAGTTCTTC
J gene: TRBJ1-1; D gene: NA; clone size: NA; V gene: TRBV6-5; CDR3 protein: CASSYSYTNTEAFF; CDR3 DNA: TGTGCCAGCAGTTACTCGTATACGAACACTGAAGCTTTCTTT
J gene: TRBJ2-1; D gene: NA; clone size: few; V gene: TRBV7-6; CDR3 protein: CASSLVLGVVDEQFF; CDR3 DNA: TGTGCCAGCAGCTTAGTGCTGGGGGTTGTAGATGAGCAGTTCTTC
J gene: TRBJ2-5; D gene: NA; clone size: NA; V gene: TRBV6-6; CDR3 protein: CAGRWTNRGTQYF; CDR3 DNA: TGTGCCGGGAGGTGGACTAACAGGGGGACCCAGTACTTC
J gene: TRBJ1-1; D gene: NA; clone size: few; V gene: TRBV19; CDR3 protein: CASRFRDSEAFF; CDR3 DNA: TGTGCCAGTAGATTCAGGGATTCTGAAGCTTTCTTT
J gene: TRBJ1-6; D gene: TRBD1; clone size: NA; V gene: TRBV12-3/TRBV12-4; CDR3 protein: CASSSGQGFGSPLHF; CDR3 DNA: TGTGCCAGCAGTTCGGGACAGGGCTTCGGTTCACCCCTCCACTTT
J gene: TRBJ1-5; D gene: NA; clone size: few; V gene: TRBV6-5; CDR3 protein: CASRNIEGETQHF; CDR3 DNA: TGTGCCAGCAGAAATATTGAGGGAGAGACCCAGCATTTT
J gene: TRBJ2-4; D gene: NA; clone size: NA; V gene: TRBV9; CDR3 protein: CASSVALGRGAKNIQYF; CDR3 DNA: TGTGCCAGCAGCGTAGCGTTGGGCAGAGGGGCCAAAAACATTCAGTACTTC
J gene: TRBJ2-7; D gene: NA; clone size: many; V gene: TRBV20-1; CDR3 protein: CSARVPGVAREQYF; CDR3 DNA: TGCAGTGCTAGGGTTCCCGGTGTGGCCCGCGAGCAGTACTTC
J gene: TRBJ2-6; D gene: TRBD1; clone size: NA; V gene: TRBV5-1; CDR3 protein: CASSLDRDVPGANVLTF; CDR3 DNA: TGCGCCAGCAGTTTGGACAGGGACGTTCCTGGGGCCAACGTCCTGACTTTC
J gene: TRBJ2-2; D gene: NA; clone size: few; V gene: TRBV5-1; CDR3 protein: CASSDGLTGELFF; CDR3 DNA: TGCGCCAGCAGCGATGGACTAACCGGGGAGCTGTTTTTT
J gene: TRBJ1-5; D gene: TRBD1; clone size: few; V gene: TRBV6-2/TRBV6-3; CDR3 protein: CASSELTGGNQPQHF; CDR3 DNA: TGTGCCAGCAGTGAGCTGACAGGGGGCAATCAGCCCCAGCATTTT
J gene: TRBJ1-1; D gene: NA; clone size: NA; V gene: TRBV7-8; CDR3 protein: CASRPDRFPTEAFF; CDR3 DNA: TGTGCCAGCAGACCCGACAGGTTCCCAACTGAAGCTTTCTTT
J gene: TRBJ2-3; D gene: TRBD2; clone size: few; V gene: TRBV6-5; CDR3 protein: CASSYSNQAGGTDTQYF; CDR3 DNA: TGTGCCAGCAGTTACTCGAATCAAGCGGGGGGCACAGATACGCAGTATTTT
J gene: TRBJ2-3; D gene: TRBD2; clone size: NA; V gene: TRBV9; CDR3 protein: CASSTGLAADTQYF; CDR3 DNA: TGTGCCAGCAGCACAGGACTAGCTGCGGATACGCAGTATTTT
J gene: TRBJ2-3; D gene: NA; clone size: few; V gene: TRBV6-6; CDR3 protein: CASSYLVPTTDTQYF; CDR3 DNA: TGTGCCAGCAGTTACTTAGTACCGACCACAGATACGCAGTATTTT
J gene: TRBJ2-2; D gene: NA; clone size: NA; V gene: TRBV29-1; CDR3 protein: CSVKGMVNTGELFF; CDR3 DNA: TGCAGCGTAAAGGGCATGGTGAACACCGGGGAGCTGTTTTTT
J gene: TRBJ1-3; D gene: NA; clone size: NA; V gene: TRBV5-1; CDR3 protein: CASAGSLSGNTIYF; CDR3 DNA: TGCGCCAGCGCTGGATCGCTCTCTGGAAACACCATATATTTT
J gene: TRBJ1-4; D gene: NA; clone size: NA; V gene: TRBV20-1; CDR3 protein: CSAPDRNEKLFF; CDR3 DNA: TGCAGTGCTCCCGACAGAAATGAAAAACTGTTTTTT
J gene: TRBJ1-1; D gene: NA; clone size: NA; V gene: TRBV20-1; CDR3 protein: CSAREGHSNTEAFF; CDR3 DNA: TGCAGTGCTAGAGAGGGACACTCGAACACTGAAGCTTTCTTT
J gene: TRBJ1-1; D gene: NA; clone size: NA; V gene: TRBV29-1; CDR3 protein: CSVLPFLLDEPEAFF; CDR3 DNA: TGCAGCGTTCTCCCTTTTTTATTAGACGAACCTGAAGCTTTCTTT
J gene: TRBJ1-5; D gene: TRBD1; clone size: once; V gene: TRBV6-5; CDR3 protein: CASSYSSRDSQHF; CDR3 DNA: TGTGCCAGCAGTTACTCAAGCCGGGACAGCCAGCATTTT
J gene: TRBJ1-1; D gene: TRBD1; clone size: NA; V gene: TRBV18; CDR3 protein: CASSPPGRGGARDTEAFF; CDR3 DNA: TGTGCCAGCTCACCACCGGGTCGAGGGGGCGCAAGGGACACTGAAGCTTTCTTT
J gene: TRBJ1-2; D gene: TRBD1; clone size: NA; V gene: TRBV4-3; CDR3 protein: CASSQDKGDRVDGYTF; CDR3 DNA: TGCGCCAGCAGCCAAGATAAGGGGGACAGGGTGGATGGCTACACCTTC
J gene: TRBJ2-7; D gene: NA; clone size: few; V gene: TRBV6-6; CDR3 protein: CASNVPGREQYF; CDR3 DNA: TGTGCCAGCAACGTCCCAGGGCGCGAGCAGTACTTC
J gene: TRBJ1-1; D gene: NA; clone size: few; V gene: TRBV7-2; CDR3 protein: CASSPRRTNTEAFF; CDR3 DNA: TGTGCCAGCAGCCCTCGGCGGACGAACACTGAAGCTTTCTTT